These 5 T cell receptor beta chains were sequenced from one sample in a study of T cells after yellow fever vaccination. From the 5' RACE reads, TCRdb called clonotypes with MiXCR, one entry per CDR3 protein. The table includes about 320,000 distinct CDR3 sequences, around 7% detected once. Source: PBMCs, taken about 49 days after the first yellow fever vaccination. The receptors originated from a man younger than 30 who received the YFV17D yellow fever vaccine.

CDR3 sequence: CASSLGGLGVSETQYF. CDR3 DNA: TGCGCCAGCAGCTTGGGAGGCCTCGGGGTCTCAGAGACCCAGTACTTC. The gene calls are TRBV5-1 and TRBJ2-5; D is possibly TRBD2 (5 bases). Germline loops: CDR1 SGHRS, CDR2 YFSETQ. V lost 0 bases and J 4 bases, leaving 16 bases between the germline ends. This CDR3 is built from 16 residues.

V gene TRBV20-1 combines with J gene TRBJ2-7; TRBD2 matches at 13 bases. CDR3 size: 15 residues. The germline V gene has CDR1 DFQATT and CDR2 SNEGSKA (reference sequence). In DNA form, the CDR3 reads TGCTGTGCTAGAGGACCGGGACTAGCGGGGACCGAGCAGTACGTC. Amino acid sequence: CCARGPGLAGTEQYV.

In this sample, this clonotype turned up many times. This chain joins TRBV15 and TRBJ2-1, with TRBD2 identical over 9 bases. The CDR3 sequence is 17 residues long. V lost 1 base, J lost 0 bases, and 4 bases stayed unmatched. Germline CDR1 LNHNV, CDR2 YYDKDF (reference sequence). The CDR3 protein is CATSRGRRGGSYNEQFF. In DNA, the CDR3 is TGTGCCACCAGCAGAGGCAGGCGGGGGGGCTCCTACAATGAGCAGTTCTTC.

This clonotype was observed a few times. The rearrangement uses TRBV7-2 and TRBJ2-1, with TRBD1 identical over 9 bases. Trimming removed 4 bases from V and 8 bases from J; junction bases left unmatched: 0. Germline V gene sequence: CDR1 SGHTA, CDR2 FQGNSA. The CDR3 loop spans 12 amino acids. CDR3: CASSWTGDEQFF. The CDR3 bases are TGTGCCAGCAGCTGGACAGGGGATGAGCAGTTCTTC.

This clonotype was detected a few times. This chain uses TRBV6-5 with TRBJ2-2; D gene ambiguous. V gave up 2 bases and J gave up 0 bases, with 13 bases separating them. The CDR3 loop spans 17 amino acids. The germline V gene has CDR1 MNHEY and CDR2 SVGAGI. As DNA, the CDR3 is TGTGCCAGCAGTTACGTGGTCCCGGGCCCGAACACCGGGGAGCTGTTTTTT. Translation gives CASSYVVPGPNTGELFF.